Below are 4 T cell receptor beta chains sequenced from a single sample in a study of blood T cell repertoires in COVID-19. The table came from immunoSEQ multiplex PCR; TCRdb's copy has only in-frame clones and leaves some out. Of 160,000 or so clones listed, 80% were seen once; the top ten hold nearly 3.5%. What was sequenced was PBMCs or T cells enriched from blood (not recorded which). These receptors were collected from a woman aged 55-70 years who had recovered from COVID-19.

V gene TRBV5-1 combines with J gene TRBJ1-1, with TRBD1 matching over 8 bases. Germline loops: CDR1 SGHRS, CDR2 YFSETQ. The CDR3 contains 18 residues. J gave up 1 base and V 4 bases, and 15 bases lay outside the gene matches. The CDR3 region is CASSRRVGQGTPNTEAFF. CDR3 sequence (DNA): TGCGCCAGCAGCAGGCGAGTCGGACAGGGAACCCCGAACACTGAAGCTTTCTTT.

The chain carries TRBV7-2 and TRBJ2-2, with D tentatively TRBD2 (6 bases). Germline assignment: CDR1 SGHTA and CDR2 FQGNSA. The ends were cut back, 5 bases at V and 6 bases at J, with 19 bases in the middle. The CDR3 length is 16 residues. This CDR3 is CASSLRLGREAGELFF. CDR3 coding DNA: TGTGCCAGCAGCCTAAGACTAGGGAGAGAAGCCGGGGAGCTGTTTTTT.

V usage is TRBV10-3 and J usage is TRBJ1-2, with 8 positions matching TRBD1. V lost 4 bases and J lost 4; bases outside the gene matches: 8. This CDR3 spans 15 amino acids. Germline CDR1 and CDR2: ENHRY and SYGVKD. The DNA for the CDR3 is TGTGCCATCAGTGGTGGGACAGGTTCAGGCTATGGCTACACCTTC. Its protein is CAISGGTGSGYGYTF.

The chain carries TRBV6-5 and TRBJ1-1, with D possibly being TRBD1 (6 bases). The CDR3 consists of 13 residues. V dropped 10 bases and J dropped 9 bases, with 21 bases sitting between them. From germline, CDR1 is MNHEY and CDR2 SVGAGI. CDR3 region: CATLMRGGRKAFF. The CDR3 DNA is TGTGCCACATTAATGCGAGGGGGACGGAAAGCTTTCTTT.